These T cell receptor beta chains were read from a single sample in a study of blood T cell repertoires in COVID-19. Profiled with immunoSEQ multiplex PCR; TCRdb holds only in-frame clones, not every one. The table lists some 490,000 clones, 80% to 90% of them singletons. Specimen: peripheral blood. The receptors were gathered from a human donor in a cohort sampled during active COVID-19. Both conserved end residues are part of each CDR3. The order of the fields is clone size, V gene, D gene, J gene, CDR3 DNA, CDR3 protein. The D gene is left open where the match is weak. Expanded clones get a size class; other rows say once, few or many, or leave the size out.

clone_size: few; v_call: TRBV29-1; d_call: NA; j_call: TRBJ2-1; cdr3_nt: TGCAGCGTTGAAGTATTGGACAAGTCCTACAATGAGCAGTTCTTC; cdr3_aa: CSVEVLDKSYNEQFF
clone_size: NA; v_call: TRBV20-1; d_call: NA; j_call: TRBJ2-7; cdr3_nt: TGCAGTGCTAGTTCCCTCTCCCACGAGCAGTACTTC; cdr3_aa: CSASSLSHEQYF
clone_size: NA; v_call: TRBV28; d_call: NA; j_call: TRBJ1-2; cdr3_nt: TGTGCCAGCACCAAGGGGTATGGCTACACCTTC; cdr3_aa: CASTKGYGYTF
clone_size: NA; v_call: TRBV3-1/TRBV3-2; d_call: NA; j_call: TRBJ1-6; cdr3_nt: TGTGCCAGCAGCCAAGATACCGCAGGGGTGGTCTCAGTAAGGAGCTCCTATAATTCACCCCTCCACTTT; cdr3_aa: CASSQDTAGVVSVRSSYNSPLHF
clone_size: NA; v_call: TRBV27; d_call: NA; j_call: TRBJ2-1; cdr3_nt: TGTGCCAGCAGTGGCTGGCGGGTATGGGATATGAATGAGCAGTTCTTC; cdr3_aa: CASSGWRVWDMNEQFF
clone_size: NA; v_call: TRBV27; d_call: NA; j_call: TRBJ2-2; cdr3_nt: TGTGCCAGCAGTTTATCGCGACAGTGGCGCGGGGAGCTGTTTTTT; cdr3_aa: CASSLSRQWRGELFF
clone_size: NA; v_call: TRBV3-1/TRBV3-2; d_call: TRBD1; j_call: TRBJ1-2; cdr3_nt: TGTGCCAGCAGCCAAGATAGTTGGGGGCAGGGGGCTAACTATGGCTACACCTTC; cdr3_aa: CASSQDSWGQGANYGYTF
clone_size: NA; v_call: TRBV5-1; d_call: TRBD2; j_call: TRBJ2-5; cdr3_nt: TGCGCCAGCAGCTTGGAACTAGCGGGAAGGCGAGAGACCCAGTACTTC; cdr3_aa: CASSLELAGRRETQYF
clone_size: NA; v_call: TRBV7-2; d_call: TRBD1; j_call: TRBJ1-2; cdr3_nt: TGTGCCAGCGTACCCCCGGGACAGGGGGCCTTTGGCTACACCTTC; cdr3_aa: CASVPPGQGAFGYTF
clone_size: NA; v_call: TRBV27; d_call: NA; j_call: TRBJ2-4; cdr3_nt: TGTGCCAGCAGTTCAGGACAGCTAGCCAAAAACATTCAGTACTTC; cdr3_aa: CASSSGQLAKNIQYF
clone_size: NA; v_call: TRBV20-1; d_call: NA; j_call: TRBJ2-7; cdr3_nt: TGCAGTGCTAGTATAGGCGGCGAGCAGTACTTC; cdr3_aa: CSASIGGEQYF
clone_size: NA; v_call: TRBV5-1; d_call: TRBD1; j_call: TRBJ1-2; cdr3_nt: TGCGCCAGCAGCTTGGCCGTGGGACAGGGGACGGGCTACACCTTC; cdr3_aa: CASSLAVGQGTGYTF
clone_size: few; v_call: TRBV24-1; d_call: NA; j_call: TRBJ2-3; cdr3_nt: TGTGCCACCAGTGAAAGAGGGGATACGCAGTATTTT; cdr3_aa: CATSERGDTQYF
clone_size: NA; v_call: TRBV30; d_call: NA; j_call: TRBJ1-2; cdr3_nt: TGTGCCTGGAGTGCCCAGATTAACTATGGCTACACCTTC; cdr3_aa: CAWSAQINYGYTF
clone_size: NA; v_call: TRBV7-9; d_call: NA; j_call: TRBJ2-3; cdr3_nt: TGTGCCAGCAGCCAAGCGACCCCCACTAGCACAGATACGCAGTATTTT; cdr3_aa: CASSQATPTSTDTQYF
clone_size: NA; v_call: TRBV10-3; d_call: TRBD2; j_call: TRBJ2-7; cdr3_nt: TGTGCCATCACTCCTGGCGGGAGTGGGTACGAGCAGTACTTC; cdr3_aa: CAITPGGSGYEQYF
clone_size: once; v_call: TRBV28; d_call: TRBD1; j_call: TRBJ2-7; cdr3_nt: TGTGCCAGCAGTTTATTAGAGGGGGCCGTGAGCGAGCAGTACTTC; cdr3_aa: CASSLLEGAVSEQYF
clone_size: NA; v_call: TRBV3-1/TRBV3-2; d_call: TRBD1; j_call: TRBJ1-3; cdr3_nt: TGTGCCAGCAGCCAGGCCAGGGGGGACACCATATATTTT; cdr3_aa: CASSQARGDTIYF
clone_size: NA; v_call: TRBV10-2; d_call: TRBD2; j_call: TRBJ2-3; cdr3_nt: TGCGCCAGCAGTTGGACTAGCGGGTACACAGATACGCAGTATTTT; cdr3_aa: CASSWTSGYTDTQYF
clone_size: NA; v_call: TRBV5-6; d_call: NA; j_call: TRBJ1-4; cdr3_nt: TGTGCCAGCAGCTTCGGACTCCGCAGCGAAAAACTGTTTTTT; cdr3_aa: CASSFGLRSEKLFF
clone_size: NA; v_call: TRBV19; d_call: NA; j_call: TRBJ2-7; cdr3_nt: TGTGCCAGTAGTGTCGGGGGTAGCGGCCTCTCCGAGCAGTACTTC; cdr3_aa: CASSVGGSGLSEQYF
clone_size: NA; v_call: TRBV13; d_call: NA; j_call: TRBJ1-2; cdr3_nt: TGTGCCAGCAGGCAGACCCGCGGGGCATATGGCTACACCTTC; cdr3_aa: CASRQTRGAYGYTF
clone_size: NA; v_call: TRBV5-6; d_call: NA; j_call: TRBJ1-4; cdr3_nt: TGTGCCAGCAGCATACAACAGGGCCCTAATGAAAAACTGTTTTTT; cdr3_aa: CASSIQQGPNEKLFF
clone_size: few; v_call: TRBV18; d_call: TRBD1; j_call: TRBJ1-1; cdr3_nt: TGTGCCAGCTCAATGGGACAGGGTCCACCTGAAGCTTTCTTT; cdr3_aa: CASSMGQGPPEAFF
clone_size: NA; v_call: TRBV27; d_call: TRBD1; j_call: TRBJ1-5; cdr3_nt: TGTGCCAGCAGTTCACGACAGGGGTTCAATCAGCCCCAGCATTTT; cdr3_aa: CASSSRQGFNQPQHF
clone_size: NA; v_call: TRBV30; d_call: TRBD1; j_call: TRBJ1-3; cdr3_nt: TGTGCCTGGCCAGGGGGGAAGTCTGGAAACACCATATATTTT; cdr3_aa: CAWPGGKSGNTIYF
clone_size: NA; v_call: TRBV4-2; d_call: TRBD2; j_call: TRBJ2-1; cdr3_nt: TGTGCCAGCAGCCCACCGGGGCGGCCGGGACTAGCGGGACCCCCGGCGTTCTTC; cdr3_aa: CASSPPGRPGLAGPPAFF
clone_size: once; v_call: TRBV29-1; d_call: NA; j_call: TRBJ2-1; cdr3_nt: TGCAGCGGCGAGTATTACAATGAGCAGTTCTTC; cdr3_aa: CSGEYYNEQFF
clone_size: few; v_call: TRBV7-8; d_call: NA; j_call: TRBJ2-2; cdr3_nt: TGTGCCAGCAGCGCCCCTAGTGGATCGGGGGAGCTGTTTTTT; cdr3_aa: CASSAPSGSGELFF
clone_size: once; v_call: TRBV6-6; d_call: TRBD1; j_call: TRBJ1-1; cdr3_nt: TGTGCCAGCAGTCCGAAGGACAGGGGGAGTTATACTGAAGCTTTCTTT; cdr3_aa: CASSPKDRGSYTEAFF
clone_size: NA; v_call: TRBV2; d_call: NA; j_call: TRBJ1-1; cdr3_nt: TGTGCCAGCAGGGACAGCCTGAACACTGAAGCTTTCTTT; cdr3_aa: CASRDSLNTEAFF
clone_size: few; v_call: TRBV4-1; d_call: NA; j_call: TRBJ1-4; cdr3_nt: TGCGCCAGCAGCCGCCTTTTTGGGAGGAATGAAAAACTGTTTTTT; cdr3_aa: CASSRLFGRNEKLFF
clone_size: NA; v_call: TRBV6-5; d_call: TRBD1; j_call: TRBJ2-7; cdr3_nt: TGTGCCAGCAGTCGTTCGGGACAGGGAATTTACGAGCAGTACTTC; cdr3_aa: CASSRSGQGIYEQYF
clone_size: NA; v_call: TRBV19; d_call: TRBD2; j_call: TRBJ2-3; cdr3_nt: TGTGCCAGTAGTATAGAGGGAGGGACAGATACGCAGTATTTT; cdr3_aa: CASSIEGGTDTQYF
clone_size: NA; v_call: TRBV7-9; d_call: NA; j_call: TRBJ1-1; cdr3_nt: TGTGCCAGCAGCACGCGGCAGAACACTGAAGCTTTCTTT; cdr3_aa: CASSTRQNTEAFF
clone_size: NA; v_call: TRBV7-9; d_call: NA; j_call: TRBJ1-4; cdr3_nt: TGTGCCAGCAGCTCCCCGAAGGGGTCGGCTGAAAAACTGTTTTTT; cdr3_aa: CASSSPKGSAEKLFF
clone_size: many; v_call: TRBV7-9; d_call: NA; j_call: TRBJ1-6; cdr3_nt: TGTGCCAGCAGCTTTCTACCCCAGACGGAGTATAATTCACCCCTCCACTTT; cdr3_aa: CASSFLPQTEYNSPLHF
clone_size: NA; v_call: TRBV5-1; d_call: TRBD2; j_call: TRBJ2-1; cdr3_nt: TGCGCCAGCAGCGGTACTAGCGGCTCCTACAATGAGCAGTTCTTC; cdr3_aa: CASSGTSGSYNEQFF
clone_size: few; v_call: TRBV7-9; d_call: TRBD2; j_call: TRBJ2-7; cdr3_nt: TGTGCCAGCAGCATCGGGACTAGCGGATCCTACGAGCAGTACTTC; cdr3_aa: CASSIGTSGSYEQYF
clone_size: NA; v_call: TRBV5-5; d_call: TRBD1; j_call: TRBJ1-2; cdr3_nt: TGTGCCAGCAGCCAACAGGGGGAGGGTGGCTACACCTTC; cdr3_aa: CASSQQGEGGYTF
clone_size: NA; v_call: TRBV11-2; d_call: NA; j_call: TRBJ1-4; cdr3_nt: TGTGCCAGCAGCTTAAGGCAGGGGAAGGAAAAACTGTTTTTT; cdr3_aa: CASSLRQGKEKLFF
clone_size: NA; v_call: TRBV7-6; d_call: NA; j_call: TRBJ2-6; cdr3_nt: TGTGCCAGCAGCTTATATCGCGGACACTCTGGGGCCAACGTCCTGACTTTC; cdr3_aa: CASSLYRGHSGANVLTF